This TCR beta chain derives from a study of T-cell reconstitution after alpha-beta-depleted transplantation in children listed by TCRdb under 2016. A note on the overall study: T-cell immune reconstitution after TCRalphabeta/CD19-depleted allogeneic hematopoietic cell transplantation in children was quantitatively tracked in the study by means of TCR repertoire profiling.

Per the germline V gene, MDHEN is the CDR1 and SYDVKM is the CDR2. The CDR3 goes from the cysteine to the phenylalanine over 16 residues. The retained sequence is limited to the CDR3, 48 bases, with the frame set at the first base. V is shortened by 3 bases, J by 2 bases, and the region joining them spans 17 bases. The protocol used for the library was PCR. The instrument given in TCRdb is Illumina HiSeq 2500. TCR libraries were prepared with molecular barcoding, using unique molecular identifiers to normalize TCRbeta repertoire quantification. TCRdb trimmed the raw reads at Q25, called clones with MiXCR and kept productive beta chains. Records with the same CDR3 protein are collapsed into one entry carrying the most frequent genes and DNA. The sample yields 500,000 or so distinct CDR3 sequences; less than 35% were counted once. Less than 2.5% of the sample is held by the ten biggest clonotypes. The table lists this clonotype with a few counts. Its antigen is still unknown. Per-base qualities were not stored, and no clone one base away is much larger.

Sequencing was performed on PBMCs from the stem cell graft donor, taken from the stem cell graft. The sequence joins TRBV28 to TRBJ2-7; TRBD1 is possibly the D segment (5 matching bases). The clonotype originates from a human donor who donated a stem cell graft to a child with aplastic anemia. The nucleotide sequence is TGTGCCAGCAGTTTTTTAGGCATCCAAGGGGCCTACGAGCAGTACTTC. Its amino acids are CASSFLGIQGAYEQYF.